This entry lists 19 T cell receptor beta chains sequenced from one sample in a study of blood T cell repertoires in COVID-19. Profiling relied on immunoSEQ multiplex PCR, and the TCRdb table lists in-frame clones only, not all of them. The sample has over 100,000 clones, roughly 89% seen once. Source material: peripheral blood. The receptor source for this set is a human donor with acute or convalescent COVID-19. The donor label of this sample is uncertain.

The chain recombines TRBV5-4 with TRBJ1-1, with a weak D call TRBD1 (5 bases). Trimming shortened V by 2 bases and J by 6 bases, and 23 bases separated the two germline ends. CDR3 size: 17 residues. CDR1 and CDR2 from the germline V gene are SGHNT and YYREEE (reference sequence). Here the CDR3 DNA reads TGTGCCAGCAGCTTTGGGGCTTCGGCGAGTGGTAAGGCTGAAGCTTTCTTT. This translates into CASSFGASASGKAEAFF.

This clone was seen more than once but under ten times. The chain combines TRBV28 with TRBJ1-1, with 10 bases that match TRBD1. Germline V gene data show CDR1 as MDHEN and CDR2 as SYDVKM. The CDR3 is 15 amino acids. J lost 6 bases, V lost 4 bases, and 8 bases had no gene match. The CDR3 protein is CASSSDGQGGAEAFF. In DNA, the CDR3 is TGTGCCAGCAGTTCGGACGGACAGGGGGGAGCTGAAGCTTTCTTT.

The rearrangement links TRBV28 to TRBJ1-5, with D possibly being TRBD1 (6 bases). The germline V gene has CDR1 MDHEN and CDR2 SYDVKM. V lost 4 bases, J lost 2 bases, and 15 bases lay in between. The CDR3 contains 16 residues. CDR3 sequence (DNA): TGTGCCAGCAGTTCTGAACAGGGTTTAGGCAATCAGCCCCAGCATTTT. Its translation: CASSSEQGLGNQPQHF.

The CDR3 is CASTSDRDSPLHF. The CDR3 region has the DNA TGTGCCAGTACTAGCGACAGGGATTCACCCCTCCACTTT. This chain connects TRBV19 to TRBJ1-6, with TRBD1 matching over 7 bases. Germline V gene lookup returns CDR1 LNHDA and CDR2 SQIVND (reference sequence). Losses at the gene ends were 7 bases for V and 8 bases for J; bases not matched to a gene: 5. The CDR3 contains 13 residues.

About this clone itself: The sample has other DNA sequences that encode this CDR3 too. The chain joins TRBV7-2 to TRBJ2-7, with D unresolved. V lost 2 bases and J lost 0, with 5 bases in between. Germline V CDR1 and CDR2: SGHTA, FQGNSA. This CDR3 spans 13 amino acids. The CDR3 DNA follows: TGTGCCAGCAGCTTACAGGACTCCTACGAGCAGTACTTC. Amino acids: CASSLQDSYEQYF.

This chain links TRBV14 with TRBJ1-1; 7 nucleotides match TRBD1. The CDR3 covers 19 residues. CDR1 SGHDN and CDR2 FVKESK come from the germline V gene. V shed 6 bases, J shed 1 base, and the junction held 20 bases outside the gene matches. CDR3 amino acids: CASSPYPPDPGQPNTEAFF. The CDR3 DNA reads TGTGCCAGCAGTCCTTATCCACCAGATCCGGGACAGCCGAACACTGAAGCTTTCTTT.

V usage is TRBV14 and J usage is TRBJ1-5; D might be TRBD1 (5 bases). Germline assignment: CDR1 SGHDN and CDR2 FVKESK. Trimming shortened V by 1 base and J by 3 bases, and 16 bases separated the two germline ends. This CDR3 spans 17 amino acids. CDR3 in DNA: TGTGCCAGCAGCCAAGCCAGGCCCAGGGTCCCCAATCAGCCCCAGCATTTT. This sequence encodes CASSQARPRVPNQPQHF.

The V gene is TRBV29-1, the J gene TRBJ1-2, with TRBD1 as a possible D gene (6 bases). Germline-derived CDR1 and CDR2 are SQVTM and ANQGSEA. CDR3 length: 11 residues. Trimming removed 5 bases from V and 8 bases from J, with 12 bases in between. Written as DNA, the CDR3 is TGCAGCGTTACAACAGGGTCCGGCTACACCTTC. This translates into CSVTTGSGYTF.

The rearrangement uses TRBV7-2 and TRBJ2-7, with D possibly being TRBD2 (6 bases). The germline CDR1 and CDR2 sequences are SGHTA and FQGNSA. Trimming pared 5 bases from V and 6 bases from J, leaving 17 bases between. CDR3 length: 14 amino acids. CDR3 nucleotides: TGTGCCAGCAGCGACCCGAATCTAGCGACCGAGCAGTACTTC. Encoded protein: CASSDPNLATEQYF.

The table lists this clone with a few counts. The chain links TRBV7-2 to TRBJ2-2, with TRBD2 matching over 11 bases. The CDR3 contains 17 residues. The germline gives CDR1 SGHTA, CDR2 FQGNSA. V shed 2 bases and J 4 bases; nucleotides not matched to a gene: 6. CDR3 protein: CASSLPKLAGVTGELFF. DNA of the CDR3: TGTGCCAGCAGCTTACCGAAACTAGCGGGAGTCACCGGGGAGCTGTTTTTT.

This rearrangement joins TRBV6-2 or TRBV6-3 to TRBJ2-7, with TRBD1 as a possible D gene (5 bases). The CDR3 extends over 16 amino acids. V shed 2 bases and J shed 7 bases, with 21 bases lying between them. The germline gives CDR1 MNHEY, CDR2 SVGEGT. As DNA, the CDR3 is TGTGCCAGCAGTTACGTCGATGGGGCCCTGAGAGATGAGCAGTACTTC. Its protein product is CASSYVDGALRDEQYF.

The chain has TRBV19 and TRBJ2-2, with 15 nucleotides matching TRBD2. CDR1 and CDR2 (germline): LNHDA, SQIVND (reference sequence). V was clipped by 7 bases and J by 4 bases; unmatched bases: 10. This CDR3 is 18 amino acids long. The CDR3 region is CASNPGLAGGQVTGELFF. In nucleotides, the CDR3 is TGTGCCAGTAACCCGGGACTAGCGGGGGGCCAGGTCACCGGGGAGCTGTTTTTT.

CDR3 nucleotides: TGTGCCAGCAGCATCGGGGTGACTAATGAAAAACTGTTTTTT. Protein sequence: CASSIGVTNEKLFF. V and J are TRBV3-1 (or the pseudogene TRBV3-2) and TRBJ1-4; D not resolved. Germline CDR1 and CDR2: LGHDT and YNNKEL (reference sequence). The V and J ends lost 5 bases and 2 bases respectively, with 9 bases between them. CDR3 length: 14 amino acids.

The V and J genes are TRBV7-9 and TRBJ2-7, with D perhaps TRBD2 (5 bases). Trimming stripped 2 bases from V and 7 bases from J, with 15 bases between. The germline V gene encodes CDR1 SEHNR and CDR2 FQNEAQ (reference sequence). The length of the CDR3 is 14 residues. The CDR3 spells CASSLTLSSGEQYF. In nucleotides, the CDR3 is TGTGCCAGCAGCTTAACCCTCTCATCGGGGGAGCAGTACTTC.

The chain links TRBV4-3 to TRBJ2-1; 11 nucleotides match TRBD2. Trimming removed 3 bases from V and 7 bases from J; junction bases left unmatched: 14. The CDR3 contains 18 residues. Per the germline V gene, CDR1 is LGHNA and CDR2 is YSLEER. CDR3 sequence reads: CASSQEDRSGGADNEQFF. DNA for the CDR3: TGCGCCAGCAGCCAGGAAGACCGTAGCGGGGGGGCCGATAATGAGCAGTTCTTC.

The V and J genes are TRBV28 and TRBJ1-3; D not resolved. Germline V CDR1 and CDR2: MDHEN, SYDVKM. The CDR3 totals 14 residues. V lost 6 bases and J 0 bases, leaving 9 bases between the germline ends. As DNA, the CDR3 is TGTGCCAGCAGCCAACGGAGCTCTGGAAACACCATATATTTT. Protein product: CASSQRSSGNTIYF.

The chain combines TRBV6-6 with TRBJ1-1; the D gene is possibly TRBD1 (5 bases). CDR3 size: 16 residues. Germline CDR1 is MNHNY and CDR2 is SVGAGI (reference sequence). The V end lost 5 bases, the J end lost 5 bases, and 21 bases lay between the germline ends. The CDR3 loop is CASSTYPVPRGTEAFF. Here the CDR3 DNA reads TGTGCCAGCAGTACCTACCCTGTGCCCCGGGGGACTGAAGCTTTCTTT.

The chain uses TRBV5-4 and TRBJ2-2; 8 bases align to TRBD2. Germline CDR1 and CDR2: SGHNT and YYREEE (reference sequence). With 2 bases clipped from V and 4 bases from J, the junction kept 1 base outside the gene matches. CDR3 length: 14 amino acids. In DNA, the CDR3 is TGTGCCAGCAGCTTTCGGGGGGGCACCGGGGAGCTGTTTTTT. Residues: CASSFRGGTGELFF.

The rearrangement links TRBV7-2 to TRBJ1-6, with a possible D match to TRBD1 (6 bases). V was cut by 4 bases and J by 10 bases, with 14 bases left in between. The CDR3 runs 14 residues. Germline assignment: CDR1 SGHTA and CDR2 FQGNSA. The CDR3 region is CASSSQGQESPLHF. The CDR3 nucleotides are TGTGCCAGCAGCTCACAGGGCCAGGAGTCACCCCTCCACTTT.